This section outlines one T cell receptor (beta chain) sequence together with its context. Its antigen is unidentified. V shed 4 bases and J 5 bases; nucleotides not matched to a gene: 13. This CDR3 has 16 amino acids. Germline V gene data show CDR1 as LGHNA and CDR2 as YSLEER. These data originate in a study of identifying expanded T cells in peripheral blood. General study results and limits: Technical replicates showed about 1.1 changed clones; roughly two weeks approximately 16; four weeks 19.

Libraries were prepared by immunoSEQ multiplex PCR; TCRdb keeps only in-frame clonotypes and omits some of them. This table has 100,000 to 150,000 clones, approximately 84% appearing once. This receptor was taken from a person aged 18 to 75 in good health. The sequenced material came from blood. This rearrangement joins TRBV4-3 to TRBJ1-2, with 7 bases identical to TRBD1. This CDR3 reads CASSPRTGTGAYGYTF. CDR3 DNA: TGCGCCAGCAGCCCTAGGACAGGTACCGGGGCTTATGGCTACACCTTC.